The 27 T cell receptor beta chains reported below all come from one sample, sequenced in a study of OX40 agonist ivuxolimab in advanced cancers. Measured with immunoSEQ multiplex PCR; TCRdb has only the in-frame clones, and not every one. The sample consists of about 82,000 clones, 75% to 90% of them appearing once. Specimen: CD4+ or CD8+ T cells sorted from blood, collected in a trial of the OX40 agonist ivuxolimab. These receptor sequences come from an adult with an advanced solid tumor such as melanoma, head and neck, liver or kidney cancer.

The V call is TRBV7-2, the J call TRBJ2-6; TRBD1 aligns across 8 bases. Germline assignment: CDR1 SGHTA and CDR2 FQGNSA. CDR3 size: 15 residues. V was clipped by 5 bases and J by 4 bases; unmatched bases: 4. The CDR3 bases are TGTGCCAGCAGCCCAGGGGGCGCCGGGGCCAACGTCCTGACTTTC. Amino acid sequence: CASSPGGAGANVLTF.

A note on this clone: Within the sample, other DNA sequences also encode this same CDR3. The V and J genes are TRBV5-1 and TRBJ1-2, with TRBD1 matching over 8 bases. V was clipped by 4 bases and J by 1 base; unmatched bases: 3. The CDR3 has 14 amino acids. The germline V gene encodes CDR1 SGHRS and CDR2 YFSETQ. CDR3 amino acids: CASSLGQGNYGYTF. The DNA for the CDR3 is TGCGCCAGCAGCCTCGGACAGGGTAACTATGGCTACACCTTC.

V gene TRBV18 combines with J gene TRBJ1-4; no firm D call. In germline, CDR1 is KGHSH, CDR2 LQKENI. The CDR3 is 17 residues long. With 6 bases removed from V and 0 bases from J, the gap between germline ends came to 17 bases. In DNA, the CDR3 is TGTGCCAGCTCCCAAAGGACGACGAGAGCAACTAATGAAAAACTGTTTTTT. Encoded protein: CASSQRTTRATNEKLFF. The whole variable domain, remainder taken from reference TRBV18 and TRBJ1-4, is NAGVMQNPRHLVRRRGQEARLRCSPMKGHSHVYWYRQLPEEGLKFMVYLQKENIIDESGMPKERFSAEFPKEGPSILRIQQVVRGDSAAYFCASSQRTTRATNEKLFFGSGTQLSVL.

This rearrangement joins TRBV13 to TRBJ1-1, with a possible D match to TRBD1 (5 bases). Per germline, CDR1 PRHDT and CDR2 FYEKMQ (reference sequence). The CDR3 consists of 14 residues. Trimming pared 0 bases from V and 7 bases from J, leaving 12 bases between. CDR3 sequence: CASSLGPGHNEAFF. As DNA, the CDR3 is TGTGCCAGCAGCTTAGGCCCAGGACACAATGAAGCTTTCTTT.

CDR3 in DNA: TGCAGCGTTGACGGTTCAGGGGGACCCTATGGCTACACCTTC. This translates into CSVDGSGGPYGYTF. The rearrangement uses TRBV29-1 and TRBJ1-2; 7 positions match TRBD1. This CDR3 contains 14 residues. Germline V gene data show CDR1 as SQVTM and CDR2 as ANQGSEA. V trimming: 3 bases; J trimming: 4 bases; junction bases outside the gene matches: 8.

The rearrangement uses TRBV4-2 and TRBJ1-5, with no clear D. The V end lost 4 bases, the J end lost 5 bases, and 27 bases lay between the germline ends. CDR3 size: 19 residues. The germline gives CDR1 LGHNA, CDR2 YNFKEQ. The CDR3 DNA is TGTGCCAGCAGCCCGAGACCCGACCCGGGTCACCTAAATTATCAGCCCCAGCATTTT. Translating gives CASSPRPDPGHLNYQPQHF.

CDR3 coding DNA: TGTGCCAGCAGCCCGGGGGGGTTGTGGGATACGCAGTATTTT. It encodes CASSPGGLWDTQYF. This rearrangement joins TRBV7-2 to TRBJ2-3; 8 nucleotides line up with TRBD2. The CDR3 loop spans 14 amino acids. J lost 6 bases, V lost 5 bases, and 7 bases had no gene match. Germline V CDR1 and CDR2: SGHTA, FQGNSA.

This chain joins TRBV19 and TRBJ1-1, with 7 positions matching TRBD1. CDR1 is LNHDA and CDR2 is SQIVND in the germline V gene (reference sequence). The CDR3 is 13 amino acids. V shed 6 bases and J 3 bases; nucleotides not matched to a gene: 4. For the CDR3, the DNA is TGTGCCAGTAGGAACGACAGGGACACTGAAGCTTTCTTT. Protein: CASRNDRDTEAFF.

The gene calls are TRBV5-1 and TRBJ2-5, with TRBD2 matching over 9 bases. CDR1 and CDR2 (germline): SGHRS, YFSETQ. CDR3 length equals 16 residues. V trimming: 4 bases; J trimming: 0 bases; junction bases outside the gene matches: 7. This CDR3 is CASSQGTSLNQETQYF. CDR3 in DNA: TGCGCCAGCAGCCAAGGGACTAGCCTTAACCAAGAGACCCAGTACTTC.

CDR3 sequence (DNA): TGTGCCAGCAGACTAGGCCGGTTCTCCTACGAGCAGTACTTC. It is translated as CASRLGRFSYEQYF. J is TRBJ2-7 and V is TRBV7-2; D might be TRBD2 (5 bases). Germline V gene data show CDR1 as SGHTA and CDR2 as FQGNSA. The CDR3 contains 14 residues. Trimming took off 6 bases at V and 0 bases at J, with 12 bases between the two ends. Supplemented by reference TRBV7-2 and TRBJ2-7, the full variable domain reads GAGVSQSPSNKVTEKGKDVELRCDPISGHTALYWYRQSLGQGLEFLIYFQGNSAPDKSGLPSDRFSAERTGGSVSTLTIQRTQQEDSAVYLCASRLGRFSYEQYFGPGTRLTVT.

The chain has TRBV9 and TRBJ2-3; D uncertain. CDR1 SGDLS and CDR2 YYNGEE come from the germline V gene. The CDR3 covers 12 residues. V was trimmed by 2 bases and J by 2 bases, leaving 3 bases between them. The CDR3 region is CASSVFTDTQYF. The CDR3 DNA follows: TGTGCCAGCAGCGTTTTCACAGATACGCAGTATTTT.

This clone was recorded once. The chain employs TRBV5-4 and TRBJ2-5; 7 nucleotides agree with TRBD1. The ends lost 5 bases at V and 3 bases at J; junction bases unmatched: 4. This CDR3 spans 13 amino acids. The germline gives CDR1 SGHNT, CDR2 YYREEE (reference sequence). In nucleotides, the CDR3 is TGTGCCAGCAGAACCGGGACAGAAGAGACCCAGTACTTC. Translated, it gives CASRTGTEETQYF.

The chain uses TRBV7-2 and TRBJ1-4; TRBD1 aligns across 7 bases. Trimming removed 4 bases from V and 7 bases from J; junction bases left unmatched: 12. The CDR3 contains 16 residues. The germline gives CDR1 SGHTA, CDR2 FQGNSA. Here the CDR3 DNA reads TGTGCCAGCAGCTCCCAGGGGGGACACTTTAGTGAAAAACTGTTTTTT. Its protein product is CASSSQGGHFSEKLFF.

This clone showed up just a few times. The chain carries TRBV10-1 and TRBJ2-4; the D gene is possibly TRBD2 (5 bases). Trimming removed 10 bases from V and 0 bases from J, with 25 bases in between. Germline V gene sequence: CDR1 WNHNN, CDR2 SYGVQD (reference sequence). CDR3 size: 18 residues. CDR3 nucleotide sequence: TGCGCCACGATACTAAGGAGGACGGGGTATCTAGCCAAAAACATTCAGTACTTC. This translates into CATILRRTGYLAKNIQYF.

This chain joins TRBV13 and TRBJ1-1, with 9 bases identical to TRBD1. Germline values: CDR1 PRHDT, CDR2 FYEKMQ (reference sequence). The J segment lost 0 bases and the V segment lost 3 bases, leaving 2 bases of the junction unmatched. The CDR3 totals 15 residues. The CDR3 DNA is TGTGCCAGCAGCTTTTGGACAGGGGTGAACACTGAAGCTTTCTTT. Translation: CASSFWTGVNTEAFF.

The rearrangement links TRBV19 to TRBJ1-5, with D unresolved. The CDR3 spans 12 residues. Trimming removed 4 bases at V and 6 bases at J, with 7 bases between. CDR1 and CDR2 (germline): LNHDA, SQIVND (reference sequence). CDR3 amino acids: CASSTTVQPQHF. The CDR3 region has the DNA TGTGCCAGTAGTACCACGGTTCAGCCCCAGCATTTT.

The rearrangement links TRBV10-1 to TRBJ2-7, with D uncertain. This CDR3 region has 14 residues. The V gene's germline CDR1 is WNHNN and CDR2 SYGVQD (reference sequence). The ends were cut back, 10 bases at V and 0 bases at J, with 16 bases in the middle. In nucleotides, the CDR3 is TGCGCCATTCCGACGACCGTTAGCTCCTACGAGCAGTACTTC. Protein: CAIPTTVSSYEQYF.

The CDR3 loop reads CASSSWTGPYEQYF. Here the CDR3 DNA reads TGTGCCAGCAGCTCTTGGACAGGGCCCTACGAGCAGTACTTC. The gene calls are TRBV5-8 and TRBJ2-7, with TRBD1 identical over 8 bases. Losses at the gene ends were 3 bases for V and 2 bases for J; bases not matched to a gene: 4. Germline assignment: CDR1 SGHTS and CDR2 YDEGEE. This CDR3 comprises 14 residues.

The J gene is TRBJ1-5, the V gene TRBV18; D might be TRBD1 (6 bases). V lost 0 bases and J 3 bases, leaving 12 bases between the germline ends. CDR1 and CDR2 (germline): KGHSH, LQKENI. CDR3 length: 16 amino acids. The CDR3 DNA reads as TGTGCCAGCTCACCACCCCCAGGGGCGACCAATCAGCCCCAGCATTTT. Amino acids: CASSPPPGATNQPQHF.

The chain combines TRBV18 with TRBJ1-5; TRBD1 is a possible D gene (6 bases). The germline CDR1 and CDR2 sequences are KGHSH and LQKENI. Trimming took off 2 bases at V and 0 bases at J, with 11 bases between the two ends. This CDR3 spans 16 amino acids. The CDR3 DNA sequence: TGTGCCAGCTCACCAACCGGGACACATAGCAATCAGCCCCAGCATTTT. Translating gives CASSPTGTHSNQPQHF.

The CDR3 coding sequence is TGTGCCAGCAGCGTAGCTGGGGACAGCGATCAGCCCCAGCATTTT. Encoded protein: CASSVAGDSDQPQHF. This chain uses TRBV9 with TRBJ1-5; 7 nucleotides align to TRBD1. Trimming removed 0 bases from V and 5 bases from J; junction bases left unmatched: 5. This CDR3 is built from 15 residues. CDR1 and CDR2 (germline): SGDLS, YYNGEE.

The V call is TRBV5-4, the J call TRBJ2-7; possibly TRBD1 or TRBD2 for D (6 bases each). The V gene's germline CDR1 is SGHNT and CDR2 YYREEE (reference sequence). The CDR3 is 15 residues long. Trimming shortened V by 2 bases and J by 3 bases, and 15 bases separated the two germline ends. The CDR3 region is CASSFGGDKGYEQYF. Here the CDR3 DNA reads TGTGCCAGCAGCTTTGGAGGGGACAAGGGCTACGAGCAGTACTTC.

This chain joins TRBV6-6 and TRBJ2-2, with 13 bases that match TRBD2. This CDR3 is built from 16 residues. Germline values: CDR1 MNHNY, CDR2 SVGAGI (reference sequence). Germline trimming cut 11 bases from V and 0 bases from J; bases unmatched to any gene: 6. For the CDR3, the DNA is TGTGCCCTCGGACTAGCGGGGGTGACGAACACCGGGGAGCTGTTTTTT. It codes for CALGLAGVTNTGELFF.

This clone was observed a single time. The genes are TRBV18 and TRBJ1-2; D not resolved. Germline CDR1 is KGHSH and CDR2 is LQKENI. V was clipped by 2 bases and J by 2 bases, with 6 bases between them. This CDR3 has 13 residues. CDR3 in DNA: TGTGCCAGCTCACCAGGCGGAAACTATGGCTACACCTTC. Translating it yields CASSPGGNYGYTF.

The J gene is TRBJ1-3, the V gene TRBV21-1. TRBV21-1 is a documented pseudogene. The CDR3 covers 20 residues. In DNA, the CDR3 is TGTGCCAGCAGCACCACCCTAAGGGCCAGGCGGAATGACTCTGGAAACACCATATATTTT. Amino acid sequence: CASSTTLRARRNDSGNTIYF.

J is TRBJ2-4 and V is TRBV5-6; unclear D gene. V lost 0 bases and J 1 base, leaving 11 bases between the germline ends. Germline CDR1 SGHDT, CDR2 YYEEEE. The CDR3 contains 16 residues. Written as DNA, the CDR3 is TGTGCCAGCAGCTTGGTGGCTCTTGCGGCCAAAAACATTCAGTACTTC. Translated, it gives CASSLVALAAKNIQYF.

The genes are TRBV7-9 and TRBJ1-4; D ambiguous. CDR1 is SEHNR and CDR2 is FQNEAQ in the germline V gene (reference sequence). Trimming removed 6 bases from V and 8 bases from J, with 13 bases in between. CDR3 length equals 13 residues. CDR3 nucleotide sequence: TGTGCCAGCAGTGTGCACGGAGTAGAAAAACTGTTTTTT. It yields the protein CASSVHGVEKLFF. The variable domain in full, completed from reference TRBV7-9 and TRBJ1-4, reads DTGVSQNPRHKITKRGQNVTFRCDPISEHNRLYWYRQTLGQGPEFLTYFQNEAQLEKSRLLSDRFSAERPKGSFSTLEIQRTEQGDSAMYLCASSVHGVEKLFFGSGTQLSVL.